This TCR beta chain was obtained from a study of blood T cell repertoires in COVID-19. Study information: Collection of acute and convalescent COVID-19 samples took place in the United States, Italy and Spain.

Original processing methods: Scientists estimated how many nucleated cells there were by amplifying reference gene primers. Data came from immunoSEQ multiplex PCR; TCRdb stores just in-frame clones and leaves some out. V and J calls and clone size are copied from that table; D and trimming were computed from the DNA. Among approximately 210,000 clones listed, roughly four fifths were seen once. This CDR3 is 17 amino acids long. Germline V gene lookup returns CDR1 MNHEY and CDR2 SMNVEV (reference sequence). V shed 3 bases and J shed 3 bases, with 21 bases lying between them. Source material: peripheral blood. This receptor was taken from a woman in her forties with acute or convalescent COVID-19. V and J are TRBV27 and TRBJ2-7, with D tentatively TRBD1 (6 bases). The CDR3 bases are TGTGCCAGCAGTTTCCGGACAGATTTCACAAGGGTCTACGAGCAGTACTTC. Encoded protein: CASSFRTDFTRVYEQYF.